These 25 T cell receptor beta chains were sequenced from one sample in a study of T cell clonality in common variable immunodeficiency (dated by TCRdb to 2014 to 2015). Library prep was done by the immunoSEQ multiplex PCR assay. Imported from immuneACCESS, the table was reduced by TCRdb to in-frame sequences with V and J called. These copies leave out some clones; in studies compared against another copy, an unresolved V gene accounts for under half, and the cause of the remainder is not known. The sample features 25,000 to 35,000 clones, and none is a singleton. The top ten clonotypes cover over 25% of the sample. The antigens for these receptors are not known. The investigation overall reported the following: CVID TCRbeta sequences reportedly showed fewer deletions and N-nucleotide insertions and lacked highly modified clones with 13 or more V deletions.

The sample taken for sequencing was peripheral blood mononuclear cells. The receptors here all came from a human donor with common variable immunodeficiency.

There are a few counts of this clone. The CDR3 end is not reached by the read, which stops 3 residues before it; the germline J gene fills it in. The V call is TRBV7-9, the J call TRBJ1-6; TRBD1 might be the D (5 bases). Germline CDR1 reads SEHNR; CDR2 reads FQNEAQ (reference sequence). This CDR3 is built from 15 residues. V was pared by 5 bases and J by 7 bases, with 15 bases between. The CDR3 is CASSPDAGSNSPLHF. CDR3 DNA (partial): TGTGCCAGCAGCCCTGATGCAGGGAGCAATTCACCC.

The table lists this clone with many counts. The read ends 3 residues before the CDR3 terminus; that terminus is restored from the germline J gene. This chain links TRBV19 with TRBJ2-3; 10 bases are shared with TRBD2. The CDR3 sequence is 14 residues long. V was clipped by 6 bases and J by 1 base; unmatched bases: 1. Germline V gene sequence: CDR1 LNHDA, CDR2 SQIVND (reference sequence). The CDR3 here is CASRGLAGTDTQYF. The CDR3 bases that were read are TGTGCCAGTAGAGGACTAGCGGGCACAGATACG.

This clone has ten or more counts. The CDR3 end falls 3 residues outside the read, so it is completed with the germline J gene. The gene calls are TRBV6-1 and TRBJ2-1; D might be TRBD2 (5 bases). CDR1 and CDR2 from the germline V gene are MNHNS and SASEGT. This CDR3 is built from 16 residues. Trimming removed 0 bases at V and 0 bases at J, with 9 bases between. CDR3 DNA (partial): TGTGCCAGCAGTGAAGCAGTAGCGAACTCCTACAATGAG. It codes for CASSEAVANSYNE. The CDR3 in full is CASSEAVANSYNEQFF.

This clone was counted only a few times. Read data end 3 residues before the CDR3 end; the end is taken from the germline J gene. The V gene is TRBV18, the J gene TRBJ1-2, with a possible D match to TRBD1 (6 bases). Trimming shortened V by 1 base and J by 3 bases, and 9 bases separated the two germline ends. Per the germline V gene, CDR1 is KGHSH and CDR2 is LQKENI. The CDR3 loop spans 14 amino acids. Incomplete CDR3 DNA: TGTGCCAGCTCACCACAGGACAGCTACTATGGC. Protein: CASSPQDSYYG. The entire CDR3 protein reads CASSPQDSYYGYTF.

This clone has a count of ten or more. The read terminates 3 residues before the CDR3 end, so the remaining end is supplied by the germline J gene. The rearrangement links TRBV2 to TRBJ1-3; TRBD1 agrees at 7 bases. CDR1 is SNHLY and CDR2 is FYNNEI in the germline V gene. The CDR3 length is 15 residues. The J segment lost 4 bases and the V segment lost 6 bases, leaving 9 bases of the junction unmatched. The covered CDR3 bases are TGTGCCAGCAGGCTAGACAGGGTTGGAGGAAACACC. Its protein is CASRLDRVGGNT. The CDR3 as a whole reads CASRLDRVGGNTIYF.

This clone appeared many times. The missing CDR3 end, 3 residues past where the read stops, is filled in from the germline J gene. V is TRBV14 and J is TRBJ2-3; TRBD2 matches at 7 bases. The J segment lost 8 bases and the V segment lost 1 base, leaving 9 bases of the junction unmatched. The CDR3 extends over 15 amino acids. Germline-derived CDR1 and CDR2 are SGHDN and FVKESK. The CDR3 DNA, read in part, is TGTGCCAGCAGCCAAGTGATGACTAGCTTGGCTACG. It specifies CASSQVMTSLAT. The entire CDR3 reads CASSQVMTSLATQYF.

This clone was seen more than once but under ten times. With the read ending 3 residues before the CDR3 end, the germline J gene is used to fill in that end. The rearrangement links TRBV30 to TRBJ1-2; maybe TRBD1 (6 bases). The CDR3 consists of 14 residues. V lost 4 bases, J lost 4 bases, and 16 bases lay in between. CDR1 is GTSNPN and CDR2 is SVGIG in the germline V gene (reference sequence). CDR3: CAWIGRGARYGYTF. The CDR3 DNA, read in part, is TGTGCCTGGATAGGGCGGGGGGCGCGCTATGGC.

This clone was picked up many times. The read gets to within 3 residues of the CDR3 end, and the germline J gene fills in the rest. The chain has TRBV5-6 and TRBJ1-2; no reliable D call. CDR1 is SGHDT and CDR2 is YYEEEE in the germline V gene. Trimming stripped 0 bases from V and 3 bases from J, with 6 bases between. The CDR3 has 13 residues. CDR3 bases read: TGTGCCAGCAGCTTGGTAGCAGACTATGGC. Translation: CASSLVADYG. The complete CDR3 protein is CASSLVADYGYTF.

This clone has just a few counts. The read finishes 3 residues shy of the CDR3 end, and the germline J gene is used to complete it. The chain couples TRBV19 to TRBJ1-2; D call uncertain. In germline, CDR1 is LNHDA, CDR2 SQIVND (reference sequence). V was shortened by 4 bases and J by 0 bases, with 18 bases between the two germline ends. The CDR3 length is 17 residues. The covered CDR3 bases are TGTGCCAGTAGTACCCTAGTTGGAGCTTGGGCTAACTATGGC. Amino acid sequence: CASSTLVGAWANYG. The full CDR3 protein is CASSTLVGAWANYGYTF.

As concerns this clone: Sequencing ends 3 residues short of the CDR3 end; the germline J gene provides the rest. The chain carries TRBV5-6 and TRBJ2-3; D unclear. V lost 4 bases to trimming and J lost 5 bases, with 14 bases between them. In germline, CDR1 is SGHDT, CDR2 YYEEEE. CDR3 length: 14 residues. The CDR3 DNA, read in part, is TGTGCCAGCAGCAGCGATTCCAAAATAGATACG. Its protein product is CASSSDSKIDT. The whole CDR3 protein reads CASSSDSKIDTQYF.

This clone was observed many times. The sequenced fragment ends 3 residues before the CDR3 boundary, so the rest is inferred from the germline J gene. The chain recombines TRBV6-2 or TRBV6-3 with TRBJ2-1; 8 bases are a match to TRBD1. J gave up 0 bases and V 5 bases, and 6 bases lay outside the gene matches. CDR1 is MNHEY, CDR2 SVGEGT, per germline. This CDR3 spans 16 amino acids. Here the CDR3 reads CASSHRDRISYNEQFF. The CDR3 bases that were read are TGTGCCAGCAGTCACCGGGACAGGATCTCCTACAATGAG.

Note on this clone: From the germline J gene comes the end of the CDR3, since the read stops 3 residues before it. This rearrangement joins TRBV20-1 to TRBJ2-7; possible D gene TRBD2, 6 bases. Trimming removed 0 bases at V and 6 bases at J, with 15 bases between. The CDR3 has 14 residues. Germline V gene sequence: CDR1 DFQATT, CDR2 SNEGSKA (reference sequence). CDR3 DNA, as far as it was read: TGCAGTGCTAGAGAGGTGGGGAAGGGACTCGAG. Amino acids: CSAREVGKGLE. The whole CDR3 protein is CSAREVGKGLEQYF.

About this clone itself: The read terminates 3 residues before the CDR3 end, so the remaining end is supplied by the germline J gene. This chain joins TRBV7-1 and TRBJ2-1; D is perhaps TRBD2 (6 bases). TRBV7-1 is reported as an ORF; its role is uncertain. There are 20 residues in the CDR3. Trimming pared 3 bases from V and 0 bases from J, leaving 24 bases between. CDR3 protein: CASSSPRSVARGISYNEQFF. CDR3 DNA (partial): TGTGCCAGCAGCTCGCCTAGATCGGTCGCGCGGGGAATCTCCTACAATGAG.

This clone was counted between two and nine times. Read coverage stops 3 residues before the CDR3 terminus; the germline J gene supplies the remainder. The chain has TRBV5-1 and TRBJ2-5; 7 nucleotides line up with TRBD2. Trimming at V came to 0 bases and at J to 0 bases, leaving 8 bases not matched to a gene. Germline V gene sequence: CDR1 SGHRS, CDR2 YFSETQ. The CDR3 is 17 residues long. The sequenced CDR3 bases are TGCGCCAGCAGCTTGGGTGGGCTAGCGGTGTACCAAGAGACC. This translates into CASSLGGLAVYQET. In full, the CDR3 reads CASSLGGLAVYQETQYF.

This clone was seen more than once but under ten times. The missing CDR3 end, 3 residues past where the read stops, is filled in from the germline J gene. This chain connects TRBV7-8 to TRBJ2-6; no clear D gene. The CDR3 extends over 16 amino acids. The germline V and J ends were trimmed by 2 bases and 0 bases, with 8 bases remaining between them. CDR1 is SGHVS, CDR2 FQNEAQ, per germline. The CDR3 reads CASSLNLISGANVLTF. Incomplete CDR3 DNA: TGTGCCAGCAGCTTAAACCTAATCTCTGGGGCCAACGTC.

This clone has ten or more counts. The read gets to within 3 residues of the CDR3 end, and the germline J gene fills in the rest. The chain has TRBV7-8 and TRBJ1-1; D is unresolved. CDR1 is SGHVS, CDR2 FQNEAQ, per germline. The V end was cut by 4 bases, the J end by 3 bases, with 12 bases between. The CDR3 is 14 residues long. The part of the CDR3 DNA that was read is TGTGCCAGCAGCTCGCCGTTCGCGTACACTGAA. Translation gives CASSSPFAYTE. The whole CDR3 protein is CASSSPFAYTEAFF. The variable domain in full, with the rest retrieved from reference TRBV7-8 and TRBJ1-1, is GAGVSQSPRYKVAKRGQDVALRCDPISGHVSLFWYQQALGQGPEFLTYFQNEAQLDKSGLPSDRFFAERPEGSVSTLKIQRTQQEDSAVYLCASSSPFAYTEAFFGQGTRLTVV.

This clone has at least ten counts. The read terminates 3 residues before the CDR3 end, so the remaining end is supplied by the germline J gene. The V and J genes are TRBV7-2 and TRBJ2-7; D is ambiguous. The V gene's germline CDR1 is SGHTA and CDR2 FQGNSA. The CDR3 covers 12 residues. Trimming removed 1 base at V and 6 bases at J, with 7 bases between. The sequenced CDR3 bases are TGTGCCAGCAGCTTAGATCCGGGCGAG. It codes for CASSLDPGE. The entire CDR3 sequence reads CASSLDPGEQYF. The full variable domain, completed using reference TRBV7-2 and TRBJ2-7, is GAGVSQSPSNKVTEKGKDVELRCDPISGHTALYWYRQSLGQGLEFLIYFQGNSAPDKSGLPSDRFSAERTGGSVSTLTIQRTQQEDSAVYLCASSLDPGEQYFGPGTRLTVT.

Worth noting for this clone: The CDR3 end is not reached by the read, which stops 3 residues before it; the germline J gene fills it in. This chain connects TRBV7-9 to TRBJ2-7, with D perhaps matching TRBD1 (6 bases). V was pared by 3 bases and J by 3 bases, with 12 bases between. The germline V gene has CDR1 SEHNR and CDR2 FQNEAQ (reference sequence). The CDR3 sequence is 14 residues long. CDR3 sequence: CASSFPGHLYEQYF. The part of the CDR3 DNA that was read is TGTGCCAGCAGCTTTCCGGGACACCTCTACGAG.

With regard to this clone: The read ends 3 residues before the CDR3 terminus; that terminus is restored from the germline J gene. This chain joins TRBV6-2 or TRBV6-3 and TRBJ2-3, with TRBD2 matching over 10 bases. Germline CDR1 reads MNHEY; CDR2 reads SVGEGT. The ends lost 6 bases at V and 2 bases at J; junction bases unmatched: 8. The CDR3 consists of 16 residues. The CDR3 protein is CASRDRLAGSTDTQYF. CDR3 DNA (partial): TGTGCCAGCAGAGACAGACTAGCGGGCTCCACAGATACG.

This clone was found many times. Sequencing ends 3 residues short of the CDR3 end; the germline J gene provides the rest. The gene calls are TRBV7-8 and TRBJ2-3; 7 bases match TRBD2. Germline CDR1 SGHVS, CDR2 FQNEAQ. The CDR3 has 16 residues. Losses at the gene ends were 8 bases for V and 2 bases for J; bases not matched to a gene: 13. The sequenced part of the CDR3 DNA is TGTGCCAGCTCTTCCGGCTCGGGGGGATTCACAGATACG. This gives the protein CASSSGSGGFTDT. From start to end, the CDR3 is CASSSGSGGFTDTQYF.

For this clone: The read terminates 3 residues before the CDR3 end, so the remaining end is supplied by the germline J gene. This chain connects TRBV30 to TRBJ1-2; a weak D match, TRBD1 (6 bases). V was clipped by 5 bases and J by 2 bases, with 12 bases between them. The CDR3 loop spans 13 amino acids. CDR1 GTSNPN and CDR2 SVGIG come from the germline V gene (reference sequence). The CDR3 sequence is CAWGLTGNYGYTF. The sequenced part of the CDR3 DNA is TGTGCCTGGGGTCTTACAGGGAACTATGGC. The variable domain in full, completed from reference TRBV30 and TRBJ1-2, reads SQTIHQWPATLVQPVGSPLSLECTVEGTSNPNLYWYRQAAGRGLQLLFYSVGIGQISSEVPQNLSASRPQDRQFILSSKKLLLSDSGFYLCAWGLTGNYGYTFGSGTRLTVV.

Comments on this clone: The sequence runs out 3 residues before the end of the CDR3; the remainder is reconstructed from the germline J gene. The genes are TRBV11-3 and TRBJ2-3; the match to TRBD1 covers 8 bases. The CDR3 is 15 residues long. The trim removed 3 bases at V and 4 bases at J, leaving 6 bases unmatched. Germline CDR1 reads SGHNT; CDR2 reads YENEEA. This CDR3 reads CASSLGRGHADTQYF. Partial CDR3 DNA: TGTGCCAGCAGCTTGGGCAGGGGGCATGCAGATACG.

Regarding this clone: With the read ending 3 residues before the CDR3 end, the germline J gene is used to fill in that end. This chain connects TRBV10-2 to TRBJ2-1; TRBD2 matches at 7 bases. Per the germline V gene, CDR1 is WSHSY and CDR2 is SAAADI. J gave up 4 bases and V 3 bases, and 12 bases lay outside the gene matches. There are 17 residues in the CDR3. The CDR3 loop is CASSDVDGWGGYNEQFF. CDR3 DNA, as far as it was read: TGCGCCAGCAGTGATGTAGATGGGTGGGGGGGTTACAATGAG.

This clone was counted a few times. The sequenced fragment ends 3 residues before the CDR3 boundary, so the rest is inferred from the germline J gene. The chain is built from TRBV13 and TRBJ2-7; possible D gene TRBD1, 6 bases. The germline gives CDR1 PRHDT, CDR2 FYEKMQ (reference sequence). V lost 5 bases and J lost 2, with 16 bases in between. The CDR3 spans 15 residues. The CDR3 DNA, read in part, is TGTGCCAGCAGCCAAACAGGGATGAGGGCCTACGAG. This codes for CASSQTGMRAYE. The whole CDR3 sequence reads CASSQTGMRAYEQYF.

This clone came up many times. The CDR3 goes on 3 residues after the read ends, and that part is filled in from the germline J gene. V usage is TRBV5-4 and J usage is TRBJ1-2, with D possibly matching TRBD1 (6 bases). Germline CDR1 reads SGHNT; CDR2 reads YYREEE (reference sequence). The CDR3 has 15 residues. Trimming took off 0 bases at V and 2 bases at J, with 11 bases between the two ends. This CDR3 is CASSLAFTGNYGYTF. CDR3 bases read: TGTGCCAGCAGCTTGGCATTCACAGGGAACTATGGC.